Below, 32 T cell receptor beta chains from the same sample are listed, as sequenced in a study of blood T cell repertoires in COVID-19. Clones were sequenced by immunoSEQ multiplex PCR, and TCRdb holds only the in-frame ones, with some missing. This table holds roughly 240,000 clones, roughly 86% found once. Sequencing was done on a sample of peripheral blood. The origin of the receptors is a woman aged 55-69 years who had recovered from COVID-19.

This chain joins TRBV27 and TRBJ1-5; TRBD1 matches 10 bases. Germline CDR1 reads MNHEY; CDR2 reads SMNVEV (reference sequence). The trim removed 6 bases at V and 2 bases at J, leaving 7 bases unmatched. CDR3 size: 16 residues. CDR3 in amino acids: CASSPRQGAGNQPQHF. The CDR3 coding sequence is TGTGCCAGCAGCCCACGACAGGGGGCGGGCAATCAGCCCCAGCATTTT.

The chain employs TRBV29-1 and TRBJ2-2; TRBD1 matches 9 bases. Looked up from germline, CDR1 is SQVTM and CDR2 is ANQGSEA. J lost 5 bases, V lost 7 bases, and 2 bases had no gene match. The CDR3 has 12 amino acids. CDR3 DNA sequence: TGCAGCGGGGGACAGGGAACCGGGGAGCTGTTTTTT. This gives the protein CSGGQGTGELFF.

The chain has TRBV4-2 and TRBJ2-2; D is unresolved. Germline values: CDR1 LGHNA, CDR2 YNFKEQ. This CDR3 contains 14 residues. V lost 2 bases and J lost 5, with 9 bases in between. The CDR3 coding sequence is TGTGCCAGCAGCCAATTTGGCCCGACCGGGGAGCTGTTTTTT. Its protein product is CASSQFGPTGELFF.

This clone showed up just a few times. This chain joins TRBV21-1 and TRBJ2-4; the D call TRBD2 from the table was never checked on the DNA. TRBV21-1 is listed as a pseudogene. CDR3 length: 16 residues. In nucleotides, the CDR3 is TGTGCCAGCAGCACACGGGGGGGCTCGACCAAAAACATTCAGTACTTC. Amino acids: CASSTRGGSTKNIQYF.

The rearrangement uses TRBV2 and TRBJ2-2, with D uncertain. Germline CDR1 SNHLY, CDR2 FYNNEI. With 6 bases removed from V and 6 bases from J, the gap between germline ends came to 14 bases. This CDR3 comprises 14 residues. This chain's CDR3 is CASRQDIVAGELFF. The CDR3 coding sequence is TGTGCCAGCAGGCAGGATATAGTCGCCGGGGAGCTGTTTTTT.

This chain uses TRBV6-5 with TRBJ1-2, with D unresolved. V was trimmed by 0 bases and J by 8 bases, leaving 16 bases between them. The CDR3 has 15 residues. The germline gives CDR1 MNHEY, CDR2 SVGAGI. The DNA of the CDR3 is TGTGCCAGCAGTTACTCGATAGGGTCTGGAGGGGGCTACACCTTC. It is translated as CASSYSIGSGGGYTF.

The V call is TRBV6-4, the J call TRBJ1-2; 8 bases match TRBD1. The CDR3 is 13 residues long. Germline loops: CDR1 MRHNA, CDR2 SNTAGT. The trim removed 4 bases at V and 7 bases at J, leaving 5 bases unmatched. CDR3 nucleotides: TGTGCCAGCAGTGCAGGGGGCGTCGGTGGCTACACCTTC. Translation gives CASSAGGVGGYTF.

The table lists this clone with a few counts. The chain combines TRBV27 with TRBJ1-6; D possibly corresponds to TRBD1 (5 bases). The CDR3 is made up of 17 amino acids. Germline assignment: CDR1 MNHEY and CDR2 SMNVEV (reference sequence). Trimming shortened V by 6 bases and J by 2 bases, and 17 bases separated the two germline ends. CDR3 in amino acids: CASSPGSGFPYNSPLHF. The CDR3 region has the DNA TGTGCCAGCAGCCCAGGCTCAGGGTTTCCCTATAATTCACCCCTCCACTTT.

The genes are TRBV7-6 and TRBJ1-5; 7 nucleotides agree with TRBD1. V lost 3 bases and J lost 7; bases outside the gene matches: 6. This CDR3 is built from 14 residues. The germline V gene encodes CDR1 SGHVS and CDR2 FNYEAQ. The CDR3 loop reads CASSFRQGMQPQHF. CDR3 nucleotide sequence: TGTGCCAGCAGCTTTAGACAGGGTATGCAGCCCCAGCATTTT.

This chain links TRBV10-3 with TRBJ2-7; D possibly corresponds to TRBD2 (5 bases). The CDR3 loop spans 12 amino acids. Between the trimmed V and J ends, which lost 4 bases and 6 bases, there was a span of 10 bases. Germline-derived CDR1 and CDR2 are ENHRY and SYGVKD. CDR3 bases: TGTGCCATCAGTGGGGAGTCGGGCGAGCAGTACTTC. Residues: CAISGESGEQYF.

The chain uses TRBV7-6 and TRBJ2-3; TRBD2 is a possible D gene (6 bases). With 0 bases removed from V and 2 bases from J, the gap between germline ends came to 12 bases. Germline V lookup: CDR1 SGHVS, CDR2 FNYEAQ. CDR3 length: 16 residues. CDR3 loop: CASSLAGGRVTDTQYF. The CDR3 DNA follows: TGTGCCAGCAGCTTAGCGGGGGGACGGGTCACAGATACGCAGTATTTT.

As for this clone: Other nucleotide sequences in the sample specify the same CDR3. J is TRBJ1-1 and V is TRBV18; D possibly corresponds to TRBD1 (6 bases). The length of the CDR3 is 13 residues. With 6 bases removed from V and 1 base from J, the gap between germline ends came to 9 bases. CDR1 KGHSH and CDR2 LQKENI come from the germline V gene. The CDR3 DNA sequence: TGTGCCAGCTCCCCGGGACAGAACACTGAAGCTTTCTTT. This translates into CASSPGQNTEAFF.

This sequence joins TRBV5-4 and TRBJ1-2, with a tentative D call TRBD1 (5 bases). V dropped 4 bases and J dropped 9 bases, with 16 bases sitting between them. The germline V gene has CDR1 SGHNT and CDR2 YYREEE (reference sequence). CDR3 length: 13 amino acids. The CDR3 region is CASSREVGERYTF. In DNA, the CDR3 is TGTGCCAGCAGCCGGGAGGTAGGGGAACGCTACACCTTC.

In this sample, this clone turned up once. The chain employs TRBV12-3 or TRBV12-4 and TRBJ2-7, with D possibly TRBD2 on 6 matching bases. Trimming removed 6 bases at V and 5 bases at J, with 14 bases between. This CDR3 spans 13 amino acids. CDR3 DNA: TGTGCCAGCAGCCGGAATCCGGGGGACGAGCAGTACTTC. Protein sequence: CASSRNPGDEQYF.

The chain joins TRBV28 to TRBJ2-3, with D possibly matching TRBD2 (5 bases). In germline, CDR1 is MDHEN, CDR2 SYDVKM. Trimming shortened V by 5 bases and J by 10 bases, and 13 bases separated the two germline ends. The CDR3 consists of 12 residues. Written as DNA, the CDR3 is TGTGCCAGCAGTCAGGCCCAAGCGGCGCAGTATTTT. It codes for CASSQAQAAQYF.

The chain employs TRBV27 and TRBJ1-2; 8 bases line up with TRBD1. The CDR3 covers 13 residues. Germline V gives CDR1 MNHEY, CDR2 SMNVEV (reference sequence). The junction had 6 bases not matched to a gene; V was cut back by 8 bases and J by 4 bases. The CDR3: CASGNGQGYGYTF. Written as DNA, the CDR3 is TGTGCCAGCGGAAACGGACAGGGCTATGGCTACACCTTC.

The chain carries TRBV4-3 and TRBJ1-4; no firm D call. Germline V gene lookup returns CDR1 LGHNA and CDR2 YSLEER. The CDR3 is 14 residues long. V was pared by 5 bases and J by 8 bases, with 15 bases between. The CDR3 nucleotides read TGCGCCAGCAGCTCTTGGGGAGGAGACGAAAAACTGTTTTTT. Translated, it gives CASSSWGGDEKLFF.

The chain has TRBV21-1 and TRBJ2-3; the table calls TRBD2, which could not be checked here. TRBV21-1 is a pseudogene locus. The CDR3 runs to 14 residues. In DNA form, the CDR3 reads TGTGCCAGCAGCTCACGTCGGGGAGCAGATACGCAGTATTTT. It codes for CASSSRRGADTQYF.

J is TRBJ2-7 and V is TRBV1; the table's TRBD1 call for D was not verified on the DNA. TRBV1 is described as a pseudogene. This CDR3 comprises 15 residues. CDR3 amino acids: CTSSQPAGTGGEQYF. DNA of the CDR3: TGCACCAGCAGCCAACCAGCCGGGACAGGGGGCGAGCAGTACTTC.

This sequence joins TRBV7-3 and TRBJ2-3; 12 bases line up with TRBD2. The junction had 5 bases not matched to a gene; V was cut back by 6 bases and J by 4 bases. CDR1 and CDR2 (germline): SGHTA, FQGTGA. There are 15 residues in the CDR3. CDR3 region: CASRRGLAGPDTQYF. The DNA of the CDR3 is TGTGCCAGCAGGCGTGGACTAGCGGGGCCAGATACGCAGTATTTT.

V usage is TRBV28 and J usage is TRBJ1-1; perhaps TRBD1 as D (6 bases). V lost 8 bases, J lost 11 bases, and 18 bases lay in between. The CDR3 consists of 12 residues. CDR1 MDHEN and CDR2 SYDVKM come from the germline V gene. As DNA, the CDR3 is TGTGCCAGCGGTTCGGGTACAGGGAAGGCTTTCTTT. Its protein product is CASGSGTGKAFF.

This chain joins TRBV6-5 and TRBJ2-5, with a possible D match to TRBD2 (5 bases). Trimming took off 8 bases at V and 2 bases at J, with 18 bases between the two ends. Germline V CDR1 and CDR2: MNHEY, SVGAGI. The length of the CDR3 is 15 residues. The CDR3 sequence: CASRPSRAVQETQYF. CDR3 in DNA: TGTGCCAGCCGGCCGAGTCGAGCGGTACAAGAGACCCAGTACTTC.

V gene TRBV6-5 combines with J gene TRBJ2-7; 8 bases map to TRBD2. CDR1 and CDR2 from the germline V gene are MNHEY and SVGAGI. There are 12 residues in the CDR3. J was trimmed by 7 bases and V by 7 bases; bases with no gene match: 6. The CDR3 protein is CASKRREGEQYF. CDR3 DNA sequence: TGTGCCAGCAAGAGACGGGAGGGAGAGCAGTACTTC.

The chain couples TRBV5-1 to TRBJ2-3; 11 bases agree with TRBD1. The junction had 9 bases not matched to a gene; V was cut back by 0 bases and J by 6 bases. The CDR3 has 17 residues. Germline CDR1 reads SGHRS; CDR2 reads YFSETQ. For the CDR3, the DNA is TGCGCCAGCAGCTTGGAATCCGGGACAGGGGGGGAGGATACGCAGTATTTT. It is translated as CASSLESGTGGEDTQYF.

This clone came up once. V and J are TRBV2 and TRBJ1-2; unclear D gene. The CDR3 is 13 residues long. Trimming removed 3 bases from V and 3 bases from J, with 8 bases in between. The germline V gene encodes CDR1 SNHLY and CDR2 FYNNEI. The CDR3 DNA follows: TGTGCCAGCAGTGAGCAGGTTTACTATGGCTACACCTTC. It specifies CASSEQVYYGYTF.

The chain has TRBV18 and TRBJ1-2; D is undetermined. Trimming shortened V by 3 bases and J by 0 bases, and 8 bases separated the two germline ends. Germline assignment: CDR1 KGHSH and CDR2 LQKENI. The CDR3 contains 14 residues. CDR3 in amino acids: CASSPERSNYGYTF. The DNA of the CDR3 is TGTGCCAGCTCACCCGAGCGATCTAACTATGGCTACACCTTC.

This CDR3 reads CASSEGRGLRGEQYF. CDR3 bases: TGTGCCAGCAGTGAAGGCAGGGGGCTGAGGGGCGAGCAGTACTTC. The chain links TRBV2 to TRBJ2-7; TRBD1 aligns across 8 bases. Germline CDR1 is SNHLY and CDR2 is FYNNEI. The ends lost 1 base at V and 6 bases at J; junction bases unmatched: 8. The CDR3 loop spans 15 amino acids.

This clone was seen once. CDR3 residues: CASSQQRGWDVRGGYTF. CDR3 DNA: TGCGCCAGCAGCCAACAACGGGGTTGGGACGTGCGGGGTGGCTACACCTTC. This rearrangement joins TRBV5-1 to TRBJ1-2, with D maybe TRBD1 (5 bases). Germline lookup yields CDR1 SGHRS and CDR2 YFSETQ. V was pared by 4 bases and J by 7 bases, with 26 bases between. This CDR3 spans 17 amino acids. The complete variable domain, with remaining parts taken from reference TRBV5-1 and TRBJ1-2, reads KAGVTQTPRYLIKTRGQQVTLSCSPISGHRSVSWYQQTPGQGLQFLFEYFSETQRNKGNFPGRFSGRQFSNSRSEMNVSTLELGDSALYLCASSQQRGWDVRGGYTFGSGTRLTVV.

J is TRBJ2-3 and V is TRBV9; D is possibly TRBD2 (6 bases). This CDR3 is built from 18 residues. The V gene's germline CDR1 is SGDLS and CDR2 YYNGEE. V lost 0 bases and J lost 0, with 17 bases in between. The CDR3 region has the DNA TGTGCCAGCAGCGTAGAACGGGGGAGATCCTCTAGCACAGATACGCAGTATTTT. It is translated as CASSVERGRSSSTDTQYF. Complete variable domain (other parts from reference TRBV9 and TRBJ2-3): DSGVTQTPKHLITATGQRVTLRCSPRSGDLSVYWYQQSLDQGLQFLIQYYNGEERAKGNILERFSAQQFPDLHSELNLSSLELGDSALYFCASSVERGRSSSTDTQYFGPGTRLTVL.

This clone was seen a handful of times. This sequence joins TRBV4-1 and TRBJ2-3, with 9 bases matching TRBD1. The V and J ends lost 4 bases and 6 bases, in that order; junction bases with no gene match: 5. The CDR3 is 14 amino acids. Germline CDR1 is MGHRA and CDR2 is YSYEKL. The CDR3 bases are TGCGCCAGCAGCCTAAGGACAGGGGCCGATACGCAGTATTTT. Protein: CASSLRTGADTQYF.

The rearrangement uses TRBV2 and TRBJ2-4, with D possibly being TRBD2 (5 bases). The CDR3 length is 13 residues. The V end lost 4 bases, the J end lost 5 bases, and 9 bases lay between the germline ends. Looked up from germline, CDR1 is SNHLY and CDR2 is FYNNEI. CDR3 amino acids: CASSVASQNIQYF. The CDR3, as DNA: TGTGCCAGCAGTGTGGCTAGCCAAAACATTCAGTACTTC.

In DNA, the CDR3 is TGTGCCAGCAGCCAACGGTACAGGGGTTACGAGCAGTACTTC. Translating it yields CASSQRYRGYEQYF. This sequence joins TRBV3-1 (or the pseudogene TRBV3-2) and TRBJ2-7; 7 positions agree with TRBD1. This CDR3 region has 14 residues. Per germline, CDR1 LGHDT and CDR2 YNNKEL (reference sequence). Unmatched junction bases numbered 5, after V lost 2 bases and J lost 4 bases.